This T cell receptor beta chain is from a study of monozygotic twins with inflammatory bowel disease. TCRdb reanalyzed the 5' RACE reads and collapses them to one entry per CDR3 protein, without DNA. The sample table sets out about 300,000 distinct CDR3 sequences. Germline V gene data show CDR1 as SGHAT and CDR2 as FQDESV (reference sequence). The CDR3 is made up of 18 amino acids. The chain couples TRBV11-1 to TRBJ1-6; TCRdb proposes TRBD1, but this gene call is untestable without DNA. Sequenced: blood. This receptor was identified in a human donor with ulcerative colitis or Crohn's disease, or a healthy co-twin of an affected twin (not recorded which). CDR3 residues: CASSSDRGSRSYNSPLHF.